The entry below gives a single T cell receptor beta chain sequence along with its context. The antigen remains undetermined. Trimming shortened V by 4 bases and J by 1 base, and 13 bases separated the two germline ends. Germline loops: CDR1 DFQATT, CDR2 SNEGSKA (reference sequence). The CDR3 contains 14 residues. These data originate in a study of blood T cells in healthy people across ages. Looking at the study overall: Per every two T cells, about one barcoded beta molecule was captured by template switching.

For the second PCR, which ran for roughly 6 to 12 cycles, a sample-barcoded 5' primer and a J-beta primer mix were used. Using its own MiXCR run on the 5' RACE reads, TCRdb lists one record per CDR3 protein. The sample yields some 1.4 million distinct CDR3 sequences, 40% to 50% seen once. Findings and limits, study-wide: Long-lived and aged donors differed, with more naive CD4+ cells and higher diversity in the long-lived. Across the age range, TCR beta diversity per million T cells fell in a roughly linear way.

The chain links TRBV20-1 to TRBJ2-5; a weak D match, TRBD1 (6 bases). This clonotype was obtained from a woman younger than 30 in good health. Sequenced sample: blood. The CDR3, as DNA: TGCAGTGCTATCGGACAGCCCCTCCAAGAGACCCAGTACTTC. Residues: CSAIGQPLQETQYF.